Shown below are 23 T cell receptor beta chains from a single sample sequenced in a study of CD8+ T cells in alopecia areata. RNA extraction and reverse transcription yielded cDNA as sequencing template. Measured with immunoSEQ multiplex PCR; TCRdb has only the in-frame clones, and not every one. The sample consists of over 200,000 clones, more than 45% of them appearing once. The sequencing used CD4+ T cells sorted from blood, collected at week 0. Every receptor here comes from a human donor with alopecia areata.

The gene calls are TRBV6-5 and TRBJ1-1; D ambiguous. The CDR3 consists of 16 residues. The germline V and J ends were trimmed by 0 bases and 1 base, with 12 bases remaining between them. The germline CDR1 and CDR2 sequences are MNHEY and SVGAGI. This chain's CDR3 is CASSYSIPASNTEAFF. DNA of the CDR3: TGTGCCAGCAGTTACTCGATACCGGCTTCGAACACTGAAGCTTTCTTT.

The CDR3, as DNA: TGTGCCAGCAGCGTTGGACTAACCGACTACGAGCAGTACTTC. Translated: CASSVGLTDYEQYF. The chain employs TRBV9 and TRBJ2-7, with D tentatively TRBD2 (6 bases). Looked up from germline, CDR1 is SGDLS and CDR2 is YYNGEE. The CDR3 sequence is 14 residues long. The V end was cut by 2 bases, the J end by 3 bases, with 12 bases between. The whole variable domain, filled in from reference TRBV9 and TRBJ2-7, reads DSGVTQTPKHLITATGQRVTLRCSPRSGDLSVYWYQQSLDQGLQFLIQYYNGEERAKGNILERFSAQQFPDLHSELNLSSLELGDSALYFCASSVGLTDYEQYFGPGTRLTVT.

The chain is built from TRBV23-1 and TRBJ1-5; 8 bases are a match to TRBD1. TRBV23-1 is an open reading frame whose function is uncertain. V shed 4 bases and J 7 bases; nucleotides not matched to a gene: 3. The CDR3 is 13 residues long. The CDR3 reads CASSPQGAQPQHF. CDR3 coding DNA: TGCGCCAGCAGTCCGCAGGGGGCGCAGCCCCAGCATTTT.

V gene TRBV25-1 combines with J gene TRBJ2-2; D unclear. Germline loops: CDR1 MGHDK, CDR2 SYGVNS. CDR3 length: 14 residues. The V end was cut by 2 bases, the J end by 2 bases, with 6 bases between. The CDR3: CASSEQVNTGELFF. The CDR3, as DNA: TGTGCCAGCAGTGAACAGGTCAACACCGGGGAGCTGTTTTTT.

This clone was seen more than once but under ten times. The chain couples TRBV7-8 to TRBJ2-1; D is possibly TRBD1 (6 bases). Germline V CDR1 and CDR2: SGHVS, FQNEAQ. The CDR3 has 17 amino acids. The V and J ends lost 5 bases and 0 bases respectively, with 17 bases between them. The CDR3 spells CASSGSQGSSSYNEQFF. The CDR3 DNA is TGTGCCAGCAGCGGATCACAGGGTTCCAGCTCCTACAATGAGCAGTTCTTC.

The CDR3 is CASRPGLAGLDTQYF. The CDR3, as DNA: TGTGCCAGCAGGCCGGGACTAGCGGGGCTTGATACGCAGTATTTT. This chain joins TRBV2 and TRBJ2-3; 13 bases are a match to TRBD2. V gave up 6 bases and J gave up 6 bases; unmatched junction bases: 6. CDR1 SNHLY and CDR2 FYNNEI come from the germline V gene. This CDR3 has 15 amino acids.

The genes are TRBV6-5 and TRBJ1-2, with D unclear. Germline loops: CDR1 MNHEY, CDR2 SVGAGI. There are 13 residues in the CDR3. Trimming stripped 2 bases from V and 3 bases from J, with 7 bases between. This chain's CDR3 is CASSYEGDYGYTF. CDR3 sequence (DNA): TGTGCCAGCAGTTACGAGGGCGACTATGGCTACACCTTC.

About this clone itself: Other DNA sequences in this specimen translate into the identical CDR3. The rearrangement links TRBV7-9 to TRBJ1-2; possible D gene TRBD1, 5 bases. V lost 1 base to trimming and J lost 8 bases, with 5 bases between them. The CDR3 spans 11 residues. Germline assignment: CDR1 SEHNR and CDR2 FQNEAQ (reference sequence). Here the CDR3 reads CASSLGDGYTF. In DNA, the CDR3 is TGTGCCAGCAGCTTAGGGGACGGCTACACCTTC.

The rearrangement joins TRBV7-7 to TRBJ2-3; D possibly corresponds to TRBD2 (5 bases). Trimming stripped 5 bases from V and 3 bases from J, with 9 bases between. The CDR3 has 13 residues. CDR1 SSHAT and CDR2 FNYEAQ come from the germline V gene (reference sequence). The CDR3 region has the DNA TGTGCCAGCAGCCCAACTAGAACAGATACGCAGTATTTT. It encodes CASSPTRTDTQYF.

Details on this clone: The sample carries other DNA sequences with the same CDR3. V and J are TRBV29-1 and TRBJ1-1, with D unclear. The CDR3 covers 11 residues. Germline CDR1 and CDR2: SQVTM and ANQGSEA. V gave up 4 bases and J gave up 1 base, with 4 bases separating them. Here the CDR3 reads CSVVRNTEAFF. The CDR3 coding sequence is TGCAGCGTTGTGAGGAACACTGAAGCTTTCTTT.

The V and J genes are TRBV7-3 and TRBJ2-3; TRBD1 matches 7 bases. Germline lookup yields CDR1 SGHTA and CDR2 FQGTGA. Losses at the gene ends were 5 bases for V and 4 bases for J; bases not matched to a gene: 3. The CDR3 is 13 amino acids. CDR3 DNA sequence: TGTGCCAGCAGCCCAACAGGGGCAGATACGCAGTATTTT. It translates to CASSPTGADTQYF. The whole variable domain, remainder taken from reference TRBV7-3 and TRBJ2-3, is GAGVSQTPSNKVTEKGKYVELRCDPISGHTALYWYRQSLGQGPEFLIYFQGTGAADDSGLPNDRFFAVRPEGSVSTLKIQRTERGDSAVYLCASSPTGADTQYFGPGTRLTVL.

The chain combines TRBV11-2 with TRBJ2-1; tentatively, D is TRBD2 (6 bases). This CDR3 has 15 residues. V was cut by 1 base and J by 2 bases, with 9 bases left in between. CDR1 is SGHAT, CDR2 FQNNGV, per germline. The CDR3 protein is CASSLGGIAYNEQFF. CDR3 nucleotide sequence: TGTGCCAGCAGCTTAGGCGGGATTGCCTACAATGAGCAGTTCTTC.

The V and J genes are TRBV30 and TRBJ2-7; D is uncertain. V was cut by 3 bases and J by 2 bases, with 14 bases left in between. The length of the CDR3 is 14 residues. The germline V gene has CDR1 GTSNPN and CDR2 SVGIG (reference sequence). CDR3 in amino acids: CAWRTSGLPYEQYF. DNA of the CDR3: TGTGCCTGGAGGACGTCTGGGCTACCCTACGAGCAGTACTTC.

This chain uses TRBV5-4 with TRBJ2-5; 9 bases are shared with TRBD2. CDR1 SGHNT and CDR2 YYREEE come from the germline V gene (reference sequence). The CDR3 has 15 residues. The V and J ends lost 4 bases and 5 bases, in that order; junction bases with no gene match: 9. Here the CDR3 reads CASSPGLAMTETQYF. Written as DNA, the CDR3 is TGTGCCAGCAGCCCCGGACTAGCGATGACGGAGACCCAGTACTTC.

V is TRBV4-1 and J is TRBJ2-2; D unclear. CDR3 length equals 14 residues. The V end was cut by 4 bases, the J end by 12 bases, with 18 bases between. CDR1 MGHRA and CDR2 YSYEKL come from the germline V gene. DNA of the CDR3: TGCGCCAGCAGCCCAGAGCCGGGTCTCGGAAAGCTGTTTTTT. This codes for CASSPEPGLGKLFF.

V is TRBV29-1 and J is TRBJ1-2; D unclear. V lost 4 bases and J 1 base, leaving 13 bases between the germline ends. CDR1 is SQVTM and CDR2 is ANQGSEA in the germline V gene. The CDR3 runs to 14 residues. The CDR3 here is CSVVLAGRNYGYTF. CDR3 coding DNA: TGCAGCGTTGTCCTAGCAGGACGTAACTATGGCTACACCTTC.

The CDR3 coding sequence is TGTGCCAGCAGCGTAGTGTCGGGACAGAAAGAGACCCAGTACTTC. It translates to CASSVVSGQKETQYF. The V and J genes are TRBV9 and TRBJ2-5, with TRBD1 identical over 7 bases. Germline V gene lookup returns CDR1 SGDLS and CDR2 YYNGEE. V lost 0 bases to trimming and J lost 3 bases; unmatched junction nucleotides: 5. This CDR3 spans 15 amino acids.

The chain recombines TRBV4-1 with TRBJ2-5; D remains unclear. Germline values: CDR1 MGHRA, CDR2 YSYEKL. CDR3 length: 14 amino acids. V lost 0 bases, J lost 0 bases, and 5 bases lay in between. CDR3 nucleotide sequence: TGCGCCAGCAGCCAAGACCGGGACCAAGAGACCCAGTACTTC. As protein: CASSQDRDQETQYF.

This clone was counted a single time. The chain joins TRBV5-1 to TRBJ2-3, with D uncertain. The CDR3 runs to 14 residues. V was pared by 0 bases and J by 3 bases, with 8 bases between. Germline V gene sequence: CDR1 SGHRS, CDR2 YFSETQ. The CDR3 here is CASSLDRATDTQYF. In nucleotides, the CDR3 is TGCGCCAGCAGCTTGGATAGGGCAACAGATACGCAGTATTTT.

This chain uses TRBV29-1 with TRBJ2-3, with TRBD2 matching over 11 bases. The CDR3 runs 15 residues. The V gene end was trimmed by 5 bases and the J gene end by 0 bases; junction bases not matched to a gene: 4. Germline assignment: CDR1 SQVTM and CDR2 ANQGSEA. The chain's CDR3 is CSVKTSGASTDTQYF. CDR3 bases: TGCAGCGTTAAGACTAGCGGGGCTAGCACAGATACGCAGTATTTT.

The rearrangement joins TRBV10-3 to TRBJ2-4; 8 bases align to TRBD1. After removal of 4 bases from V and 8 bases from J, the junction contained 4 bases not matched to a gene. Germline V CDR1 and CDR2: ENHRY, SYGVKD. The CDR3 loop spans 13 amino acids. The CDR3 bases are TGTGCCATCAGTGGACAGGGGTTGGACATTCAGTACTTC. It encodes CAISGQGLDIQYF.

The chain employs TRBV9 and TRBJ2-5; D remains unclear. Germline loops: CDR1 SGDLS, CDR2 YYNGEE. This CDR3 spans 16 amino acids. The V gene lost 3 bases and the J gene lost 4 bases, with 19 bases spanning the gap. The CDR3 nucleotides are TGTGCCAGCAGCGCGGTAGGGTCTTTACGGCCAGAGACCCAGTACTTC. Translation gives CASSAVGSLRPETQYF.

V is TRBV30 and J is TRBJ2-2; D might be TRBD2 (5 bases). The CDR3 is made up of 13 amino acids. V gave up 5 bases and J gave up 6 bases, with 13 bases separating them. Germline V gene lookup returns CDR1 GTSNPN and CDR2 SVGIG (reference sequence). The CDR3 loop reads CAWEMRESGELFF. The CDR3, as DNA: TGTGCCTGGGAAATGAGGGAGTCCGGGGAGCTGTTTTTT.